These T cell receptor beta chains were read from a single sample in a study of CD8+ T cells in alopecia areata. Repertoires were generated with immunoSEQ multiplex PCR, while TCRdb's copy carries only in-frame clones and drops some. The data show around 160,000 clones, around 60% seen once. The source was CD4+ T cells sorted from blood, collected at week 24, from a patient treated with tofacitinib. These receptors were collected from a human donor with alopecia areata. CDR3s include the opening cysteine and the closing phenylalanine or tryptophan. Each record gives: J gene, D gene, clone size, V gene, CDR3 DNA, CDR3 protein. The D gene is left open where the match is weak. Rows may omit the clone size; those that give it use once, few, many or a size class.

j_call: TRBJ2-3; d_call: TRBD2; clone_size: .; v_call: TRBV30; cdr3_nt: TGTGCCTGGAGGGGACTAGCGCCAGATACGCAGTATTTT; cdr3_aa: CAWRGLAPDTQYF
j_call: TRBJ1-1; d_call: .; clone_size: .; v_call: TRBV19; cdr3_nt: TGTGCCAGTAGTATGGGGGAACCCACTGAAGCTTTCTTT; cdr3_aa: CASSMGEPTEAFF
j_call: TRBJ1-1; d_call: TRBD1; clone_size: .; v_call: TRBV6-5; cdr3_nt: TGTGCCAGCAGTTACCCTATAACGACAGGGGGAAGAGCTTTCTTT; cdr3_aa: CASSYPITTGGRAFF
j_call: TRBJ2-4; d_call: TRBD2; clone_size: .; v_call: TRBV6-5; cdr3_nt: TGTGCCAGCAGTTACTCGCCTAGCGGGGGCCCGGGTCGGTACTTC; cdr3_aa: CASSYSPSGGPGRYF
j_call: TRBJ2-3; d_call: TRBD2; clone_size: once; v_call: TRBV6-1; cdr3_nt: TGTGCCAGCAGTCCGGGGGGGCCCGAAGATACGCAGTATTTT; cdr3_aa: CASSPGGPEDTQYF
j_call: TRBJ1-1; d_call: .; clone_size: .; v_call: TRBV2; cdr3_nt: TGTGCCAGCAGTGAACAGGGGATGAACACTGAAGCTTTCTTT; cdr3_aa: CASSEQGMNTEAFF
j_call: TRBJ2-1; d_call: TRBD2; clone_size: once; v_call: TRBV30; cdr3_nt: TGTGCCTGGAGTGGTCCACTAGCGGGGGGACTAGGGCAGTTCTTC; cdr3_aa: CAWSGPLAGGLGQFF
j_call: TRBJ1-4; d_call: .; clone_size: few; v_call: TRBV7-2; cdr3_nt: TGTGCCAGCAGCCGTAGGACAGCAACTAATGAAAAACTGTTTTTT; cdr3_aa: CASSRRTATNEKLFF
j_call: TRBJ2-5; d_call: .; clone_size: .; v_call: TRBV4-1; cdr3_nt: TGCGCCAGCAGCCAAGAAAAGATACTACAAGAGACCCAGTACTTC; cdr3_aa: CASSQEKILQETQYF
j_call: TRBJ2-5; d_call: TRBD2; clone_size: .; v_call: TRBV14; cdr3_nt: TGTGCCAGCAGCCAAGCACTAGCGGACACAGAGACCCAGTACTTC; cdr3_aa: CASSQALADTETQYF
j_call: TRBJ2-2; d_call: .; clone_size: .; v_call: TRBV29-1; cdr3_nt: TGCAGCGCCCGGACTATCAACACCGGGGAGCTGTTTTTT; cdr3_aa: CSARTINTGELFF
j_call: TRBJ2-5; d_call: .; clone_size: .; v_call: TRBV4-1; cdr3_nt: TGCGCCAGCAGCCGCCAACCTCAAGAGACCCAGTACTTC; cdr3_aa: CASSRQPQETQYF
j_call: TRBJ2-2; d_call: TRBD1; clone_size: .; v_call: TRBV4-1; cdr3_nt: TGCGCCAGCAGCCAAGTCGTCCGAGGGACAGAGTACACCGGGGAGCTGTTTTTT; cdr3_aa: CASSQVVRGTEYTGELFF
j_call: TRBJ1-1; d_call: .; clone_size: .; v_call: TRBV2; cdr3_nt: TGTGCCTCAAGGACAGCGAACACTGAAGCTTTCTTT; cdr3_aa: CASRTANTEAFF
j_call: TRBJ1-5; d_call: .; clone_size: .; v_call: TRBV7-2; cdr3_nt: TGTGCCAGCAGCTATGGGGATCAGCCCCAGCATTTT; cdr3_aa: CASSYGDQPQHF
j_call: TRBJ2-2; d_call: .; clone_size: once; v_call: TRBV18; cdr3_nt: TGTGCCAGCTCAGTAAACCGGGGCCCTGCGGCGAACACCGGGGAGCTGTTTTTT; cdr3_aa: CASSVNRGPAANTGELFF
j_call: TRBJ1-1; d_call: .; clone_size: .; v_call: TRBV29-1; cdr3_nt: TGCAGCGTCCCATCTCCAAAGGGGACTGAAGCTTTCTTT; cdr3_aa: CSVPSPKGTEAFF
j_call: TRBJ2-1; d_call: .; clone_size: .; v_call: TRBV29-1; cdr3_nt: TGCAGCGTTGGTCATGTCTTGGTTTACAATGAGCAGTTCTTC; cdr3_aa: CSVGHVLVYNEQFF
j_call: TRBJ2-2; d_call: .; clone_size: .; v_call: TRBV19; cdr3_nt: TGTGCCAGACCTGGGCTGGAGGCCGGGGAGCTGTTTTTT; cdr3_aa: CARPGLEAGELFF
j_call: TRBJ2-3; d_call: TRBD2; clone_size: .; v_call: TRBV15; cdr3_nt: TGTGCCACCAGCAGAGATCGACTAGCCATTCAGTATTTT; cdr3_aa: CATSRDRLAIQYF
j_call: TRBJ2-3; d_call: TRBD1; clone_size: .; v_call: TRBV10-3; cdr3_nt: TGTGCCATCAGCTGGGACAGGGGAGGCACAGATACGCAGTATTTT; cdr3_aa: CAISWDRGGTDTQYF
j_call: TRBJ2-3; d_call: TRBD1; clone_size: .; v_call: TRBV11-3; cdr3_nt: TGTGCCTGCAGCGACAGGGGGCACTTGAATACGCAGTATTTT; cdr3_aa: CACSDRGHLNTQYF
j_call: TRBJ1-2; d_call: .; clone_size: .; v_call: TRBV29-1; cdr3_nt: TGCAGCGTTGCCGACAGCTACTATGGCTACACCTTC; cdr3_aa: CSVADSYYGYTF
j_call: TRBJ1-5; d_call: TRBD1; clone_size: .; v_call: TRBV15; cdr3_nt: TGTGCCACCAGCAGAGACCAAGGGGGCAGTCCCAATCAGCCCCAGCATTTT; cdr3_aa: CATSRDQGGSPNQPQHF
j_call: TRBJ2-5; d_call: .; clone_size: once; v_call: TRBV5-1; cdr3_nt: TGCGCCAGCGGAATGGGCAGCCAAGAGACCCAGTACTTC; cdr3_aa: CASGMGSQETQYF
j_call: TRBJ1-6; d_call: TRBD1; clone_size: .; v_call: TRBV19; cdr3_nt: TGTGCCAGTAGACCCCGACAGGGGCTCATTGATTCACCCCTCCACTTT; cdr3_aa: CASRPRQGLIDSPLHF
j_call: TRBJ2-2; d_call: .; clone_size: .; v_call: TRBV9; cdr3_nt: TGTGCCAGCAGCGTTTCATCTTCCGGGGAGCTGTTTTTT; cdr3_aa: CASSVSSSGELFF
j_call: TRBJ2-1; d_call: TRBD2; clone_size: .; v_call: TRBV4-1; cdr3_nt: TGCGCCAGCAGCCAAGATTTTGGCCCTCGTCTAGCGGCGAAATACAATGAGCAGTTCTTC; cdr3_aa: CASSQDFGPRLAAKYNEQFF
j_call: TRBJ2-3; d_call: .; clone_size: .; v_call: TRBV4-1; cdr3_nt: TGCGCCAGCAGCCAAACCCCCATTAGGGATACGCAGTATTTT; cdr3_aa: CASSQTPIRDTQYF
j_call: TRBJ1-2; d_call: .; clone_size: once; v_call: TRBV29-1; cdr3_nt: TGCAGCGTATACGGGACGGCCTATGGCTACACCTTC; cdr3_aa: CSVYGTAYGYTF
j_call: TRBJ2-7; d_call: TRBD1; clone_size: .; v_call: TRBV5-1; cdr3_nt: TGCGCCAGCAGCTGGGACAGATCCTACGAGCAGTACTTC; cdr3_aa: CASSWDRSYEQYF
j_call: TRBJ2-3; d_call: TRBD2; clone_size: few; v_call: TRBV7-9; cdr3_nt: TGTGCCAGCAGCCAAGCGGGGGGCACAGATACGCAGTATTTT; cdr3_aa: CASSQAGGTDTQYF
j_call: TRBJ2-3; d_call: TRBD2; clone_size: .; v_call: TRBV30; cdr3_nt: TGTGCCTGGAGTCGGACTAGCGGGGGGGGTACAGATACGCAGTATTTT; cdr3_aa: CAWSRTSGGGTDTQYF
j_call: TRBJ1-3; d_call: .; clone_size: few; v_call: TRBV7-6; cdr3_nt: TGTGCCAGCAGCTTGGGGGGGTTCTCTGGAAACACCATATATTTT; cdr3_aa: CASSLGGFSGNTIYF
j_call: TRBJ2-2; d_call: .; clone_size: .; v_call: TRBV14; cdr3_nt: TGTGCCAGCAGCAAGGGGATCACCGGGGAGCTGTTTTTT; cdr3_aa: CASSKGITGELFF
j_call: TRBJ1-1; d_call: .; clone_size: .; v_call: TRBV29-1; cdr3_nt: TGCAGCGTTGACGTCAGTTCCACTGAAGCTTTCTTT; cdr3_aa: CSVDVSSTEAFF
j_call: TRBJ2-3; d_call: .; clone_size: .; v_call: TRBV9; cdr3_nt: TGTGCCAGCAGCGACCAGCGTGGGTCGACAGATACGCAGTATTTT; cdr3_aa: CASSDQRGSTDTQYF
j_call: TRBJ1-1; d_call: .; clone_size: .; v_call: TRBV25-1; cdr3_nt: TGTGCCAGCAGTGAGGGTAACACTGAAGCTTTCTTT; cdr3_aa: CASSEGNTEAFF
j_call: TRBJ2-4; d_call: TRBD2; clone_size: .; v_call: TRBV7-2; cdr3_nt: TGTGCCAGCAGCTTAATTCGGTCCGGGAGGTCAGCCAAAAACATTCAGTACTTC; cdr3_aa: CASSLIRSGRSAKNIQYF
j_call: TRBJ2-7; d_call: .; clone_size: .; v_call: TRBV30; cdr3_nt: TGTGCCTGGAGTCGGACTAAGAGCTCCTACGAGCAGTACTTC; cdr3_aa: CAWSRTKSSYEQYF
j_call: TRBJ2-6; d_call: .; clone_size: few; v_call: TRBV5-1; cdr3_nt: TGCGCCAGCAGCACTAAACCTACCGGGAGTGGGGCCAACGTCCTGACTTTC; cdr3_aa: CASSTKPTGSGANVLTF
j_call: TRBJ2-1; d_call: .; clone_size: .; v_call: TRBV29-1; cdr3_nt: TGCAGCGTTGAAGCTGATTCAAATGAGCAGTTCTTC; cdr3_aa: CSVEADSNEQFF
j_call: TRBJ2-3; d_call: .; clone_size: once; v_call: TRBV18; cdr3_nt: TGTGCCAGCTCACCGGTCGACTATACGCAGTATTTT; cdr3_aa: CASSPVDYTQYF
j_call: TRBJ2-7; d_call: TRBD1; clone_size: .; v_call: TRBV10-3; cdr3_nt: TGTGCCATCAGTCCCCCCGACAGGGCGCCGGTCTTC; cdr3_aa: CAISPPDRAPVF
j_call: TRBJ2-3; d_call: .; clone_size: .; v_call: TRBV9; cdr3_nt: TGTGCTAGCAGCGTAGAAGGGTGGGGCACAGATACGCAGTATTTT; cdr3_aa: CASSVEGWGTDTQYF
j_call: TRBJ2-1; d_call: .; clone_size: .; v_call: TRBV19; cdr3_nt: TGTGCCAGTAGTCGGACAACCGAGCAGTTCTTC; cdr3_aa: CASSRTTEQFF
j_call: TRBJ1-6; d_call: .; clone_size: .; v_call: TRBV5-6; cdr3_nt: TGTGCCAGCAGCTTGAGTGCGGATTCACCCCTCCACTTT; cdr3_aa: CASSLSADSPLHF
j_call: TRBJ2-6; d_call: .; clone_size: once; v_call: TRBV14; cdr3_nt: TGTGCCAGCAGCCAGTCGCGGGACTCTGGGGCCAACGTCCTGACTTTC; cdr3_aa: CASSQSRDSGANVLTF
j_call: TRBJ1-1; d_call: .; clone_size: .; v_call: TRBV9; cdr3_nt: TGTGCCAGCAGCGTAGGTGAGAACACTGAAGCTTTCTTT; cdr3_aa: CASSVGENTEAFF
j_call: TRBJ2-2; d_call: TRBD2; clone_size: .; v_call: TRBV29-1; cdr3_nt: TGCAGCGTGAGGGATATAACTAGCGGGAACACCGGGGAGCTGTTTTTT; cdr3_aa: CSVRDITSGNTGELFF
j_call: TRBJ2-3; d_call: .; clone_size: few; v_call: TRBV4-2; cdr3_nt: TGTGCCAGCAGCCAAGATCCGGGTGGGATCACAGATACGCAGTATTTT; cdr3_aa: CASSQDPGGITDTQYF
j_call: TRBJ1-6; d_call: TRBD1; clone_size: .; v_call: TRBV6-1; cdr3_nt: TGTGCCAGCAGGGCCGGGACAGAGGTTTCACCCCTCCACTTT; cdr3_aa: CASRAGTEVSPLHF
j_call: TRBJ2-1; d_call: .; clone_size: .; v_call: TRBV11-3; cdr3_nt: TGTGCCACCGGTGCCTCCTACAATGAGCAGTTCTTC; cdr3_aa: CATGASYNEQFF
j_call: TRBJ2-2; d_call: TRBD1; clone_size: .; v_call: TRBV5-6; cdr3_nt: TGTGCCAGCAGCTCGGACAGGGCATACGGGGAGCTGTTTTTT; cdr3_aa: CASSSDRAYGELFF
j_call: TRBJ2-2; d_call: TRBD1; clone_size: many; v_call: TRBV6-1; cdr3_nt: TGTGCCAGCAGTACAGGGGGAGGAAACGGGGAGCTGTTTTTT; cdr3_aa: CASSTGGGNGELFF
j_call: TRBJ1-4; d_call: TRBD1; clone_size: .; v_call: TRBV30; cdr3_nt: TGTGCCTGGAGTGTACAGTATCGCAGGACAGGGTCTAATGGCGAAAAACTGTTTTTT; cdr3_aa: CAWSVQYRRTGSNGEKLFF
j_call: TRBJ2-7; d_call: TRBD2; clone_size: .; v_call: TRBV4-2; cdr3_nt: TGTGCCAGCAGCCAGAGCCTAGCGGGGGGGCCGAGACAGTACTTC; cdr3_aa: CASSQSLAGGPRQYF